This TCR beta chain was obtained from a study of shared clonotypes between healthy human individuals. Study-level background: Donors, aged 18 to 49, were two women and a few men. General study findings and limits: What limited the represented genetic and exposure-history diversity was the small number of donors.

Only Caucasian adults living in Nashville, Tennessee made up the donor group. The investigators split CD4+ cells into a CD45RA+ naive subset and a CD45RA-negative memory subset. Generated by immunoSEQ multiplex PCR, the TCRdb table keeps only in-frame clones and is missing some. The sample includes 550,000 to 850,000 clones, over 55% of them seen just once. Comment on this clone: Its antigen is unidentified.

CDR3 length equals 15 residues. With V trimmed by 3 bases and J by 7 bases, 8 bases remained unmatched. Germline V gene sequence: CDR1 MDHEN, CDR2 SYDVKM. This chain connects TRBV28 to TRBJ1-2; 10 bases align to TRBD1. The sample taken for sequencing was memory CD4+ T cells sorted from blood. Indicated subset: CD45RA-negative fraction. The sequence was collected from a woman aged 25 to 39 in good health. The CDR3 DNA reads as TGTGCCAGCAGTTTTGTTGGGACAGGGGCTCTTGGCTACACCTTC. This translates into CASSFVGTGALGYTF.